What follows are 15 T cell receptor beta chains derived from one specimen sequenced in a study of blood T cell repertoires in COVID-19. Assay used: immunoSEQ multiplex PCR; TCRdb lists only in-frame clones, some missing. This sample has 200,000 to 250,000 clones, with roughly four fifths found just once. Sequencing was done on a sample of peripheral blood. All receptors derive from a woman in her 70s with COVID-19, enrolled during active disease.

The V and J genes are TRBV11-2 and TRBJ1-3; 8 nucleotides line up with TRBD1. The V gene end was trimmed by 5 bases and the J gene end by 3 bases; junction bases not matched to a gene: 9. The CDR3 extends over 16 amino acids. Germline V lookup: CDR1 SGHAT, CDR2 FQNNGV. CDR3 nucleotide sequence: TGTGCCAGCAGCGCCCGAACCGGGACAGGTGGAAACACCATATATTTT. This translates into CASSARTGTGGNTIYF.

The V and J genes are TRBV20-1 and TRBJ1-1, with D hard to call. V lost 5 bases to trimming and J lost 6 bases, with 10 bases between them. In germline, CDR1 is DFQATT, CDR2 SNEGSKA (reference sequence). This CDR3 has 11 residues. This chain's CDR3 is CSAVPEAEAFF. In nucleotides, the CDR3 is TGCAGTGCTGTCCCTGAGGCTGAAGCTTTCTTT.

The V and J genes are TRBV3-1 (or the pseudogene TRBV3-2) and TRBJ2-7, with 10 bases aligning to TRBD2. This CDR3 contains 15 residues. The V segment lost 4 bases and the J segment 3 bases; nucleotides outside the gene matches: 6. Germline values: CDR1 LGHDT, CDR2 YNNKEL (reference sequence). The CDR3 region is CASSPYGTSVYEQYF. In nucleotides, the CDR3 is TGTGCCAGCAGCCCGTACGGGACTAGCGTCTACGAGCAGTACTTC.

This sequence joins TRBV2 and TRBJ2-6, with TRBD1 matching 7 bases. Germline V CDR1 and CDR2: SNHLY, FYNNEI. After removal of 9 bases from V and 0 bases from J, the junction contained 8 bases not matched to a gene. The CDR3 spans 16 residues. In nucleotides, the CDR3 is TGTGCCAGTTCGACAGGGAAGGTCTCTGGGGCCAACGTCCTGACTTTC. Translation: CASSTGKVSGANVLTF.

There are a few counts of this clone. As DNA, the CDR3 is TGTGCCAGCAGCTCGGGACTAGCGGGAGGGATGCCGAATACGCAGTATTTT. Translation: CASSSGLAGGMPNTQYF. This sequence joins TRBV5-8 and TRBJ2-3; 16 positions agree with TRBD2. This CDR3 has 17 residues. CDR1 and CDR2 (germline): SGHTS, YDEGEE. J lost 7 bases, V lost 3 bases, and 8 bases had no gene match. Full variable domain (missing parts from reference TRBV5-8 and TRBJ2-3): EAGVTQSPTHLIKTRGQQATLRCSPISGHTSVYWYQQALGLGLQFLLWYDEGEERNRGNFPPRFSGRQFPNYSSELNVNALELEDSALYLCASSSGLAGGMPNTQYFGPGTRLTVL.

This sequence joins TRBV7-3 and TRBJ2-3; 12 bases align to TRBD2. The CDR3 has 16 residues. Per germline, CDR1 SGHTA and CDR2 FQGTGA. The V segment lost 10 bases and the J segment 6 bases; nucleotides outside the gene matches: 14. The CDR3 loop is CATNGGLAGGRDTQYF. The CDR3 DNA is TGTGCCACAAACGGAGGGCTAGCGGGAGGGCGGGATACGCAGTATTTT. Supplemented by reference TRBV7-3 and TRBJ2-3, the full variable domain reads GAGVSQTPSNKVTEKGKYVELRCDPISGHTALYWYRQSLGQGPEFLIYFQGTGAADDSGLPNDRFFAVRPEGSVSTLKIQRTERGDSAVYLCATNGGLAGGRDTQYFGPGTRLTVL.

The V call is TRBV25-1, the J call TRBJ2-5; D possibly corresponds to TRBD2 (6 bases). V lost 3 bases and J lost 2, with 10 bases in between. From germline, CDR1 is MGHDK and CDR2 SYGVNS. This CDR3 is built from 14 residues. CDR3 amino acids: CASSDGRGQETQYF. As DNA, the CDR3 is TGTGCCAGCAGTGACGGGAGAGGTCAAGAGACCCAGTACTTC.

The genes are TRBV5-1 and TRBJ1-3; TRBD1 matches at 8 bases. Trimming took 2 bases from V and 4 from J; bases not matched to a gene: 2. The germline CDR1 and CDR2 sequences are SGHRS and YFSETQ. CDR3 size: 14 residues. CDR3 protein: CASSFGTGGNTIYF. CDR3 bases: TGCGCCAGCAGCTTCGGGACAGGCGGAAACACCATATATTTT.

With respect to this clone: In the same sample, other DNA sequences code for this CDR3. The CDR3 region is CSVDSGTDTQYF. The CDR3 DNA sequence: TGCAGCGTTGACTCGGGGACAGATACGCAGTATTTT. The V gene is TRBV29-1, the J gene TRBJ2-3; D is possibly TRBD2 (5 bases). In germline, CDR1 is SQVTM, CDR2 ANQGSEA. CDR3 size: 12 residues. Deletions cut 3 bases from V and 3 bases from J, with 7 bases between.

The CDR3 DNA reads as TGTGCCAGCAGCCAAGATTGGAGGGCTGGACTGTTTTTT. Translated: CASSQDWRAGLFF. The V call is TRBV3-1 (or the pseudogene TRBV3-2), the J call TRBJ1-4; D ambiguous. The CDR3 spans 13 residues. Germline V lookup: CDR1 LGHDT, CDR2 YNNKEL (reference sequence). V lost 0 bases to trimming and J lost 13 bases, with 12 bases between them.

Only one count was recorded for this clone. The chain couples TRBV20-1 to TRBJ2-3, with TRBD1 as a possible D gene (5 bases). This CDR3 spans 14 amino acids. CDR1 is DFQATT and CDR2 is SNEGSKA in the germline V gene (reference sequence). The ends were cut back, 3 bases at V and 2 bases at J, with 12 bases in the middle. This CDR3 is CSASGADPTDTQYF. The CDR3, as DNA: TGCAGTGCTAGTGGGGCAGACCCCACAGATACGCAGTATTTT.

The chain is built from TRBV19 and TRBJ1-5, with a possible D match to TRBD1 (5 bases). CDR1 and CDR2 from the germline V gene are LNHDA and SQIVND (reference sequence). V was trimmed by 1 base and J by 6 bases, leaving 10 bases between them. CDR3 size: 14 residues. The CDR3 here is CASSIVTGSQPQHF. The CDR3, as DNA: TGTGCCAGTAGTATAGTAACAGGCAGTCAGCCCCAGCATTTT.

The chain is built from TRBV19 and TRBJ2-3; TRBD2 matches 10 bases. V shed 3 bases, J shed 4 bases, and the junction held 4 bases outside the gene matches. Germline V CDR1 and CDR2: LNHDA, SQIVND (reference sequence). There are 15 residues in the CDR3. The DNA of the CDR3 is TGTGCCAGTAGTATCTTACTAGCGGGGCCAGATACGCAGTATTTT. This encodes CASSILLAGPDTQYF. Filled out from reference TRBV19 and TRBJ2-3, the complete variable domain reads DGGITQSPKYLFRKEGQNVTLSCEQNLNHDAMYWYRQDPGQGLRLIYYSQIVNDFQKGDIAEGYSVSREKKESFPLTVTSAQKNPTAFYLCASSILLAGPDTQYFGPGTRLTVL.

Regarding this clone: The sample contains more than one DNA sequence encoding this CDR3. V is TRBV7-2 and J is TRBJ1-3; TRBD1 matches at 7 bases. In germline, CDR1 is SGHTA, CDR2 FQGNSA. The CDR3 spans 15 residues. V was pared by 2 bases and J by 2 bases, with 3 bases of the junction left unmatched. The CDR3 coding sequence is TGTGCCAGCAGCTTAAACAGGGGACCTGGAAACACCATATATTTT. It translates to CASSLNRGPGNTIYF. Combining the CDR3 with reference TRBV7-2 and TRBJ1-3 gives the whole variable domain GAGVSQSPSNKVTEKGKDVELRCDPISGHTALYWYRQSLGQGLEFLIYFQGNSAPDKSGLPSDRFSAERTGGSVSTLTIQRTQQEDSAVYLCASSLNRGPGNTIYFGEGSWLTVV.

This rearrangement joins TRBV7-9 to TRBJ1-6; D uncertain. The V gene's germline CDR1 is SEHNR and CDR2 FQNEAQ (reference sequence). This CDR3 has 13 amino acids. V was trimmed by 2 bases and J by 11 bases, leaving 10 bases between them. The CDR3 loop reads CASSLRFGAPLHF. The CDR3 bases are TGTGCCAGCAGCTTACGTTTCGGTGCACCCCTCCACTTT.